A selection of T cell receptor beta chains follows, all from one sample in a study of identical twins. Via MiXCR, TCRdb re-called the 5' RACE reads, giving one row per CDR3 protein. This table holds 520,000 or so distinct CDR3 sequences, 22% found once. The sample also formed part of further work on T cells expressing NK-cell markers.

The material sequenced was CD4+ T cells sorted from blood. The receptors shown here come from a woman between 18 and 30 years old in good health. CDR3s include the opening cysteine and the closing phenylalanine or tryptophan. The order of the fields is V gene, clone size, D gene, J gene, CDR3 DNA, CDR3 protein. A D gene is named only where the DNA matches it firmly. Size is omitted from some rows. Given values are once, few, many or a class for expanded clones.

V gene: TRBV13; clone size: -; D gene: TRBD2; J gene: TRBJ2-1; CDR3 DNA: TGTGCCAGCAGCAGACTAGCGGGGCGGGGGCAGTTCTTC; CDR3 protein: CASSRLAGRGQFF
V gene: TRBV4-3; clone size: -; D gene: TRBD1; J gene: TRBJ2-3; CDR3 DNA: TGCGCCAGCAGCCCCCGAACCAACAGGGGGCAAGATACGCAGTATTTT; CDR3 protein: CASSPRTNRGQDTQYF
V gene: TRBV12-3/TRBV12-4; clone size: -; D gene: -; J gene: TRBJ1-1; CDR3 DNA: TGTGCCAGCAGTTCCCGACGGGGGAACACTGAAGCTTTCTTT; CDR3 protein: CASSSRRGNTEAFF
V gene: TRBV10-3; clone size: -; D gene: TRBD1; J gene: TRBJ2-3; CDR3 DNA: TGTGCCATCAGTGGGAGGACAGGGGGCGCAGATACGCAGTATTTT; CDR3 protein: CAISGRTGGADTQYF
V gene: TRBV29-1; clone size: few; D gene: -; J gene: TRBJ2-7; CDR3 DNA: TGCAGCGTAGCTGGATCCGCAGTGGGCGAGCAGTACTTC; CDR3 protein: CSVAGSAVGEQYF
V gene: TRBV6-1; clone size: -; D gene: TRBD1; J gene: TRBJ1-2; CDR3 DNA: TGTGCCAGCAGCCCCTCCGGGACAGGGATTTACAGCTATGGCTACACCTTC; CDR3 protein: CASSPSGTGIYSYGYTF
V gene: TRBV12-5; clone size: -; D gene: -; J gene: TRBJ1-1; CDR3 DNA: TGTGCTAGTGGTATCCCCAAGTTATCCCGAACTGAAGCTTTCTTT; CDR3 protein: CASGIPKLSRTEAFF
V gene: TRBV18; clone size: -; D gene: -; J gene: TRBJ1-1; CDR3 DNA: TGTGCCAGCTCACCGGCCAACGGACCGAACACTGAAGCTTTCTTT; CDR3 protein: CASSPANGPNTEAFF
V gene: TRBV5-6; clone size: -; D gene: -; J gene: TRBJ2-3; CDR3 DNA: TGTGCCAGCAGCTTGGAGCGCGGATTCGCAGATACGCAGTATTTT; CDR3 protein: CASSLERGFADTQYF
V gene: TRBV29-1; clone size: few; D gene: -; J gene: TRBJ1-2; CDR3 DNA: TGCAGCGTTGAAGTCGGGAGAGGGAGTGGCTACACCTTC; CDR3 protein: CSVEVGRGSGYTF
V gene: TRBV6-1; clone size: -; D gene: TRBD2; J gene: TRBJ2-2; CDR3 DNA: TGTGCCAGCACCACCGGGGGGGCCGGCACCGGGGAGCTGTTTTTT; CDR3 protein: CASTTGGAGTGELFF
V gene: TRBV6-1; clone size: few; D gene: -; J gene: TRBJ2-1; CDR3 DNA: TGTGCCAGCAGGACCGGACAGACAAGCTCCTACAATGAGCAGTTCTTC; CDR3 protein: CASRTGQTSSYNEQFF
V gene: TRBV4-3; clone size: -; D gene: -; J gene: TRBJ2-3; CDR3 DNA: TGCGCCAGCAGCCAAGATAAACTCCTAACAGATACGCAGTATTTT; CDR3 protein: CASSQDKLLTDTQYF
V gene: TRBV4-3; clone size: -; D gene: TRBD1; J gene: TRBJ2-1; CDR3 DNA: TGCGCCAGCAGCCAAGAGGGGGTGGACAGGGAGCAGTTCTTC; CDR3 protein: CASSQEGVDREQFF